The T cell receptor beta chain under discussion was sequenced for a study of blood T cells in healthy people across ages. This CDR3 spans 17 amino acids. Per germline, CDR1 MNHNS and CDR2 SASEGT. J lost 1 base, V lost 4 bases, and 8 bases had no gene match. A second PCR, run for roughly 7 to 12 cycles, used a sample-barcoded 5' primer plus a J-beta primer mix. Each CDR3 protein gets one entry after TCRdb re-called the 5' RACE reads with MiXCR. The sample records roughly 1.9 million distinct CDR3 sequences, approximately 40% being singletons. The rearrangement uses TRBV6-1 and TRBJ2-3; 10 bases are shared with TRBD2. The TCR was taken from a human donor in good health. The sequencing sample was made of blood. CDR3 sequence: CASSGGLADLGTDTQYF. CDR3 in DNA: TGTGCCAGCAGTGGCGGACTAGCGGACCTAGGCACAGATACGCAGTATTTT.